The entry that follows covers one T cell receptor beta chain sequence. The sample originates from a study of T cell responses to AZD1222 COVID-19 vaccine. Study in general: Pooling covered second doses at about 4 or about 12 weeks.

The table came from immunoSEQ multiplex PCR; TCRdb's copy has only in-frame clones and leaves some out. The top ten hold 0.95% to 1.5% of the sample, which has approximately 150,000 clones, around 94% seen once. The sequenced sample was peripheral blood, obtained on day 0 of AZD1222 vaccination. The TCR sequence derives from an adult in good health.

CDR3 sequence: CASSVEGSTDTQYF. CDR3 nucleotide sequence: TGTGCCAGCAGCGTAGAAGGTTCGACAGATACGCAGTATTTT. The genes are TRBV9 and TRBJ2-3; no definite D call. The germline CDR1 and CDR2 sequences are SGDLS and YYNGEE. Trimming left V 0 bases short and J 3 bases short, with 8 bases between. CDR3 length: 14 residues.